This passage covers 7 T cell receptor beta chains from one sample sequenced in a study of T cells after yellow fever vaccination. TCRdb recomputed calls from the 5' RACE reads with MiXCR, one row per CDR3 protein. The table includes 400,000 to 650,000 distinct CDR3 sequences, 21% detected once. The material sequenced was PBMCs, taken approximately 20 days after the first yellow fever vaccination. All receptors derive from a man aged 18-30 years who received the YFV17D yellow fever vaccine.

For the CDR3, the DNA is TGCGCCAGCAGCCCAAGAGGAAGGGCCTGGGGGGCCACGCAGTATTTT. It yields the protein CASSPRGRAWGATQYF. The chain links TRBV4-3 to TRBJ2-3, with D possibly called TRBD1 or TRBD2 (6 bases each). Germline V gene lookup returns CDR1 LGHNA and CDR2 YSLEER. Trimming stripped 4 bases from V and 9 bases from J, with 23 bases between. The CDR3 runs 16 residues.

This chain links TRBV11-3 with TRBJ2-5; D ambiguous. Germline CDR1 SGHNT, CDR2 YENEEA. The CDR3 is made up of 15 amino acids. Between the trimmed V and J ends, which lost 6 bases and 1 base, there was a span of 15 bases. This CDR3 reads CASSRTWAAQETQYF. The DNA for the CDR3 is TGTGCCAGCAGTCGGACCTGGGCAGCCCAAGAGACCCAGTACTTC.

There are a few counts of this clonotype. This rearrangement joins TRBV6-5 to TRBJ2-2, with D uncertain. Germline V gene data show CDR1 as MNHEY and CDR2 as SVGAGI. Trimming pared 2 bases from V and 7 bases from J, leaving 11 bases between. The CDR3 consists of 14 residues. The CDR3 nucleotides are TGTGCCAGCAGTTACGGGGTTGACGGCGGGGAGCTGTTTTTT. Residues: CASSYGVDGGELFF.

V is TRBV7-3 and J is TRBJ2-1, with D uncertain. This CDR3 is 12 amino acids long. Germline V gene sequence: CDR1 SGHTA, CDR2 FQGTGA. With 4 bases removed from V and 9 bases from J, the gap between germline ends came to 10 bases. CDR3 DNA sequence: TGTGCCAGCAGCTCGGTCAGCAGTGAGCAGTTCTTC. Translated: CASSSVSSEQFF.

Concerning this clonotype: Relative to the germline gene, one junction end is altered; a read error may explain this. This chain connects TRBV4-3 to TRBJ2-1; the match to TRBD2 covers 7 bases. There are 14 residues in the CDR3. CDR1 and CDR2 (germline): LGHNA, YSLEER. CDR3 sequence (DNA): TGCGCCAGCACCCAAGAGAAGCGGGGCGATGAGCAGTTCTTC. Residues: CASTQEKRGDEQFF.

The chain links TRBV6-1 to TRBJ1-6, with a tentative D call TRBD1 (6 bases). The germline CDR1 and CDR2 sequences are MNHNS and SASEGT. The CDR3 is 16 amino acids. The V gene lost 6 bases and the J gene lost 5 bases, with 17 bases spanning the gap. CDR3 protein: CASSRRAGADNSPLHF. CDR3 in DNA: TGTGCCAGCAGCCGACGGGCGGGGGCTGATAATTCACCCCTCCACTTT.

The V call is TRBV11-1, the J call TRBJ2-6; 8 nucleotides agree with TRBD1. The germline CDR1 and CDR2 sequences are SGHAT and FQDESV (reference sequence). The CDR3 is 19 residues long. The V gene end was trimmed by 5 bases and the J gene end by 0 bases; junction bases not matched to a gene: 12. The CDR3 DNA reads TGTGCCAGCAGCGCCCGGACAGGGTCATGGGGCTCTGGGGCCAACGTCCTGACTTTC. It is translated as CASSARTGSWGSGANVLTF.